This is a list of T cell receptor beta chains from one sample in a study of blood T cell repertoires in COVID-19. The method was immunoSEQ multiplex PCR; TCRdb's version includes in-frame clones alone and lacks a portion of them. Of 200,000 to 250,000 clones listed, 70% to 90% are singletons. The material sequenced was peripheral blood. The receptors derive from a man between 50 and 59 years old with acute or convalescent COVID-19. Each CDR3 is given with its conserved first and last residue. A D gene is named only where the DNA matches it firmly. Size values are once, few and many counts, or a class for expanded clones, and some rows have none.

j_call: TRBJ1-6
v_call: TRBV2
d_call: -
clone_size: -
cdr3_nt: TGTGCCAGCAGACCCACAGGGAATGGTAATTCACCCCTCCACTTT
cdr3_aa: CASRPTGNGNSPLHF

j_call: TRBJ2-3
v_call: TRBV11-3
d_call: TRBD1
clone_size: -
cdr3_nt: TGTGCCAGCAGCCCAAACGTGGGACAGGGGTTCGGAGATACGCAGTATTTT
cdr3_aa: CASSPNVGQGFGDTQYF

j_call: TRBJ1-1
v_call: TRBV6-5
d_call: TRBD1
clone_size: -
cdr3_nt: TGTGCCAGCAGCGGACAGGGTCCGGCTCGTAGTGAAGCTTTCTTT
cdr3_aa: CASSGQGPARSEAFF

j_call: TRBJ2-3
v_call: TRBV19
d_call: -
clone_size: -
cdr3_nt: TGTGCCAGTAGTAATGGGGCCCTTAGCACAGATACGCAGTATTTT
cdr3_aa: CASSNGALSTDTQYF

j_call: TRBJ1-5
v_call: TRBV12-3/TRBV12-4
d_call: TRBD1
clone_size: -
cdr3_nt: TGTGCCAGCAGGGGGACAGGGTATCAGCCCCAGCATTTT
cdr3_aa: CASRGTGYQPQHF

j_call: TRBJ1-4
v_call: TRBV29-1
d_call: -
clone_size: -
cdr3_nt: TGCAGCGTTGAAGATCCAGGGGCGAATGAAAAACTGTTTTTT
cdr3_aa: CSVEDPGANEKLFF

j_call: TRBJ2-7
v_call: TRBV5-5
d_call: -
clone_size: -
cdr3_nt: TGTGCCAGCAGCTTGATCGGGGGCTCCTACGAGCAGTACTTC
cdr3_aa: CASSLIGGSYEQYF

j_call: TRBJ2-7
v_call: TRBV6-5
d_call: -
clone_size: -
cdr3_nt: TGTGCCAGCAGCCGTAACAGGGCCCTCTACGAGCAGTACTTC
cdr3_aa: CASSRNRALYEQYF

j_call: TRBJ2-2
v_call: TRBV6-6
d_call: -
clone_size: -
cdr3_nt: TGTGCCAGCATGGCAGCGAACACCGGGGAGCTGTTTTTT
cdr3_aa: CASMAANTGELFF

j_call: TRBJ1-2
v_call: TRBV30
d_call: -
clone_size: once
cdr3_nt: TGTGCCTGGAGTGTACCCGGACACTTCACGCCTGGGGGCTACACCTTC
cdr3_aa: CAWSVPGHFTPGGYTF

j_call: TRBJ1-3
v_call: TRBV6-6
d_call: -
clone_size: -
cdr3_nt: TGTGCCAGCAGCTCACGACAGCCCAGGGACACCATATATTTT
cdr3_aa: CASSSRQPRDTIYF

j_call: TRBJ1-4
v_call: TRBV4-1
d_call: TRBD1
clone_size: few
cdr3_nt: TGCGCCAGCAGCCAGAAGGGGGGACAGGTCTTTGAAAAACTGTTTTTT
cdr3_aa: CASSQKGGQVFEKLFF

j_call: TRBJ1-1
v_call: TRBV4-1
d_call: TRBD1
clone_size: once
cdr3_nt: TGCGCCAGCAGCCAAGAGGCAGGGGGAACCGAAGCTTTCTTT
cdr3_aa: CASSQEAGGTEAFF

j_call: TRBJ1-3
v_call: TRBV6-6
d_call: -
clone_size: once
cdr3_nt: TGTGCCAGCGCGCCGGGATCTGGAAACACCATATATTTT
cdr3_aa: CASAPGSGNTIYF

j_call: TRBJ2-7
v_call: TRBV18
d_call: TRBD1
clone_size: -
cdr3_nt: TGTGCCAGCTCACTGGGGCCGGACAGGGGGGTTTACGAGCAGTACTTC
cdr3_aa: CASSLGPDRGVYEQYF

j_call: TRBJ1-2
v_call: TRBV18
d_call: TRBD1
clone_size: -
cdr3_nt: TGTGCCAGCTCACTCGGACAGGGGGCGCGTGGCTACACCTTC
cdr3_aa: CASSLGQGARGYTF

j_call: TRBJ1-3
v_call: TRBV12-3/TRBV12-4
d_call: -
clone_size: -
cdr3_nt: TGTGCCAGCAGGACAAACGGCAGAAACACCATATATTTT
cdr3_aa: CASRTNGRNTIYF

j_call: TRBJ2-4
v_call: TRBV6-1
d_call: -
clone_size: -
cdr3_nt: TGTGCCAGCAGTGAGAATGGAGAACCAAAAAACATTCAGTACTTC
cdr3_aa: CASSENGEPKNIQYF

j_call: TRBJ1-2
v_call: TRBV18
d_call: -
clone_size: -
cdr3_nt: TGTGCCAGCTCACCCGACCTAGGATCGGCGCGCTATGGCTACACCTTC
cdr3_aa: CASSPDLGSARYGYTF

j_call: TRBJ1-2
v_call: TRBV12-3/TRBV12-4
d_call: -
clone_size: once
cdr3_nt: TGTGCCAGCACCCCGCCCGGATCCGGGGGCTACACCTTC
cdr3_aa: CASTPPGSGGYTF

j_call: TRBJ1-5
v_call: TRBV6-6
d_call: -
clone_size: -
cdr3_nt: TGTGCCAGCAGTTACTCGGCTCAGGGCGGCCAGCCCCAGCATTTT
cdr3_aa: CASSYSAQGGQPQHF

j_call: TRBJ2-3
v_call: TRBV6-5
d_call: TRBD2
clone_size: -
cdr3_nt: TGTGCCAGTCGACTAGCACTTGGCGATACGCAGTATTTT
cdr3_aa: CASRLALGDTQYF

j_call: TRBJ1-5
v_call: TRBV24-1
d_call: TRBD1
clone_size: few
cdr3_nt: TGTGCCACCAGTGATTCTCCCGGGACAGGGCCCAAGCATTTT
cdr3_aa: CATSDSPGTGPKHF

j_call: TRBJ2-5
v_call: TRBV6-1
d_call: TRBD2
clone_size: -
cdr3_nt: TGTGCCAGCAGTGAAGTTACTAGCGGGGGAGCAGGAGAGACCCAGTACTTC
cdr3_aa: CASSEVTSGGAGETQYF

j_call: TRBJ2-7
v_call: TRBV6-5
d_call: -
clone_size: -
cdr3_nt: TGTGCCAGCAGCCCCGGGGTAGGCCCCTACGAGCAGTACTTC
cdr3_aa: CASSPGVGPYEQYF

j_call: TRBJ1-1
v_call: TRBV5-1
d_call: TRBD1
clone_size: -
cdr3_nt: TGCGCCAGCAGCTTCGGGACAGCCCTGAACACTGAAGCTTTCTTT
cdr3_aa: CASSFGTALNTEAFF

j_call: TRBJ2-3
v_call: TRBV24-1
d_call: -
clone_size: -
cdr3_nt: TGTGCCACCAGTGAGCGGGGTTATACGCAGTATTTT
cdr3_aa: CATSERGYTQYF

j_call: TRBJ1-2
v_call: TRBV3-1/TRBV3-2
d_call: TRBD1
clone_size: -
cdr3_nt: TGTGCCAGCAGCCAAGTGGGACAGCGGGACACCTTC
cdr3_aa: CASSQVGQRDTF

j_call: TRBJ1-6
v_call: TRBV7-8
d_call: -
clone_size: -
cdr3_nt: TGTGCCAGCACCCTAGGGGTAGCAGGGCGATACAATTCACCCCTCCACTTT
cdr3_aa: CASTLGVAGRYNSPLHF

j_call: TRBJ2-1
v_call: TRBV11-3
d_call: -
clone_size: -
cdr3_nt: TGTGCCAGCAGCTTAGGGTCTTCGGGCTCCTACAATGAGCAGTTCTTC
cdr3_aa: CASSLGSSGSYNEQFF

j_call: TRBJ2-7
v_call: TRBV6-5
d_call: TRBD2
clone_size: -
cdr3_nt: TGTGCCAGCGCGGGGGGGGGAAGCTACGAGCAGTACTTC
cdr3_aa: CASAGGGSYEQYF

j_call: TRBJ1-1
v_call: TRBV2
d_call: -
clone_size: -
cdr3_nt: TGTGCCAGCATCCAAAGCGGGTCGCCAACTGAAGCTTTCTTT
cdr3_aa: CASIQSGSPTEAFF